This TCR beta chain stems from a study of siplizumab effects on memory and regulatory T cells (dated by TCRdb to between 2019 and 2020). Looking at the study overall: The study looked at the effect of siplizumab, an anti-CD2 antibody, on alloreactive T-cell subsets in allogeneic mixed lymphocyte reactions made from human PBMCs.

Taken from cysteine to phenylalanine, the CDR3 has 17 residues. Of all the DNA, just the CDR3 is kept, 51 bases in frame from base 1. The germline V gene supplies CDR1 KGHSH and CDR2 LQKENI. Relative to germline, V is missing 3 bases and J is missing 2 bases, with 6 bases of the junction outside any gene match. Summary of the overall study and its limitations: No functional confirmation was obtained for the suppressive function of proliferating Tregs from siplizumab cultures. Siplizumab significantly lowered the cumulative frequency of alloreactive sequences that could be traced to unstimulated CD4+ memory T cells. Greater diversity appeared to be present in unstimulated naive T cells than in memory T cells, and a substantial contribution to the alloresponse seemed to be made by naive cells. Of the alloreactive CD4+ clones that could be mapped, the Treg-derived share averaged about 67% with siplizumab compared with under 35% in control reactions. For roughly 75-95% of proliferating CD4+ or CD8+ clones, no naive or memory phenotype could be assigned. Because sequences below about 10^-5 frequency were poorly captured, only a minor fraction of alloreactive clones could be mapped to unstimulated subsets.

Turning to this clone: This clone's antigen is unknown. No much larger clone exists at a distance of one base, and base qualities are not known.

Sorted unstimulated T cells and proliferating T cells recovered from mixed lymphocyte reactions were subjected to TCRbeta CDR3 sequencing. Fresh whole blood from around 10 HLA-typed healthy donors was used as the source from which PBMCs were isolated. To map where alloreactive clones came from, CD4+ regulatory T cells in the unstimulated state were FACS-sorted. The library came from the immunoSEQ multiplex PCR assay. Each sample had some 9.7 x 10^4 TCR templates assayed by the deep sequencing platform. Genomic DNA extracted from sorted T cells was used for TCRbeta CDR3 sequencing. On the study's bioinformatics: The R programming language was used for clonal analysis of the TCRbeta CDR3 data. Unstimulated samples were compared with post-reaction CFSE-low samples to define alloreactive CD4+ and CD8+ clones. Regulatory or non-regulatory origin of alloreactive CD4+ clones was assigned by matching sequences to the sorted unstimulated Treg and non-Treg repertoires. Imported from immuneACCESS, the table was reduced by TCRdb to in-frame sequences with V and J called. These copies leave out some clones; in studies compared against another copy, an unresolved V gene accounts for under half, and the cause of the remainder is not known. D and trimming were read from the DNA, whereas the V and J calls and clone size are those reported in that table. This sample lists about 69,000 clones; approximately 88% were detected once. Of the sample, roughly 1.7% falls within the top ten clones.

The sequenced sample consisted of Tregs sorted from blood. This TCR came from a human donor in good health. The rearranged chain carries TRBV18 and TRBJ2-4, with 11 junctional bases fitting TRBD1. Here is the DNA: TGTGCCAGCTCACCCTGGGGGACAGGGGGTTCCAAAAACATTCAGTACTTC. It specifies CASSPWGTGGSKNIQYF.